This T cell receptor beta chain came from a study of blood T cells in healthy people across ages. A J-beta primer mix and a sample-barcoded 5' primer were used in a second PCR of roughly 7 to 12 cycles. TCRdb recomputed calls from the 5' RACE reads with MiXCR, one row per CDR3 protein. The data hold more than 650,000 distinct CDR3 sequences, with approximately 24% observed a single time. This CDR3 is built from 18 residues. CDR1 and CDR2 (germline): DFQATT, SNEGSKA (reference sequence). Germline trimming cut 4 bases from V and 0 bases from J; bases unmatched to any gene: 9. The same specimen was also included in a second study, on T cells of mothers and their children.

V is TRBV20-1 and J is TRBJ2-1, with 13 bases aligning to TRBD2. The sequence was obtained from a boy younger than 18 in good health. Sequenced input: blood. The CDR3 reads CSATRTSGGALSYNEQFF. CDR3 DNA sequence: TGCAGTGCTACCCGGACTAGCGGGGGTGCCCTCTCCTACAATGAGCAGTTCTTC.